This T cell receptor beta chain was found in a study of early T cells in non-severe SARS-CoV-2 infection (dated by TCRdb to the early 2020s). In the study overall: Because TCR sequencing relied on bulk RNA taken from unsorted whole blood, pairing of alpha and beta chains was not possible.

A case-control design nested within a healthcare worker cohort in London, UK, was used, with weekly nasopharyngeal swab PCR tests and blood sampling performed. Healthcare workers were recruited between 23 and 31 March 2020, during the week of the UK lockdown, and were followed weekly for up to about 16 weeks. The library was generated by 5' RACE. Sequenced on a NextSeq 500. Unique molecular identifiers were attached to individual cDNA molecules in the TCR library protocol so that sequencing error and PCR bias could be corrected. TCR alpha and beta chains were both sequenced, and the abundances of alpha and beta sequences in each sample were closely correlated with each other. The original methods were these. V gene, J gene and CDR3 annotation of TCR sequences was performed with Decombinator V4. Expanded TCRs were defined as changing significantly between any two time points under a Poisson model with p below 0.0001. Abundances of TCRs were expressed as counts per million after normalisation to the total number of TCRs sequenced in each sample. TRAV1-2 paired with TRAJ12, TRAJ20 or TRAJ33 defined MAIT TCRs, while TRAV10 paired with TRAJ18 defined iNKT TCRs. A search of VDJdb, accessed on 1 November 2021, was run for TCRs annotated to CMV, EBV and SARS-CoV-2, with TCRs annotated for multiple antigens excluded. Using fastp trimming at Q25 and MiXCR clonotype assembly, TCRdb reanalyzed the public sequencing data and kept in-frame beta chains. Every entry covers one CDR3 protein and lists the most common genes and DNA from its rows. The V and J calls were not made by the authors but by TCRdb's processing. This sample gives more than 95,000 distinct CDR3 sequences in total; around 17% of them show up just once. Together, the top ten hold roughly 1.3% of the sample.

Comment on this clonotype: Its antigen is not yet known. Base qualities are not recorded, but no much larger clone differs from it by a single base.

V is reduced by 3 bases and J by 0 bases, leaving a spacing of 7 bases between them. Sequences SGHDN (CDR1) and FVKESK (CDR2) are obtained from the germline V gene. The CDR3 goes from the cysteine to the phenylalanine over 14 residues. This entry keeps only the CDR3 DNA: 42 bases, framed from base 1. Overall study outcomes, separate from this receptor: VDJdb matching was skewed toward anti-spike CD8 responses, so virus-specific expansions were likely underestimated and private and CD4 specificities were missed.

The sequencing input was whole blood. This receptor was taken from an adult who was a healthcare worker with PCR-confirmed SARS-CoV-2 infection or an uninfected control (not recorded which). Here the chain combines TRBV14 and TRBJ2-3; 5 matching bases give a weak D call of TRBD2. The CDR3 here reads CASSQAGSTDTQYF. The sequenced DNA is TGTGCCAGCAGCCAGGCGGGTAGCACAGATACGCAGTATTTT.